The text below deals with one T cell receptor (beta chain). The data stem from a study of T cell responses to AZD1222 COVID-19 vaccine. The CDR3 totals 12 residues. Trimming left V 0 bases short and J 8 bases short, with 7 bases between. Germline loops: CDR1 LGHNA, CDR2 YSLEER. Using immunoSEQ multiplex PCR, the repertoire was profiled, and TCRdb retains in-frame clones only, with some absent. The sample records about 140,000 clones, 92% being singletons. This sequence originates from an adult who received the AZD1222 COVID-19 vaccine. The starting material was peripheral blood, obtained 28 days after the second AZD1222 dose. This chain connects TRBV4-3 to TRBJ1-2; D not resolved. CDR3 sequence: CASSQDYRGYTF. CDR3 DNA sequence: TGCGCCAGCAGCCAAGATTACAGAGGCTACACCTTC.